The clone carrying this T cell receptor (beta chain) showed up just a few times. The data originate from a study of blood T cell repertoires in COVID-19. Study summary: The United States, Italy and Spain supplied acute and convalescent COVID-19 samples.

Per germline, CDR1 MNHEY and CDR2 SMNVEV (reference sequence). This CDR3 comprises 14 residues. Trimming took off 2 bases at V and 5 bases at J, with 13 bases between the two ends. The repertoire was sequenced with immunoSEQ multiplex PCR; TCRdb's copy has only in-frame clones and lacks some. The sample yields 200,000 to 250,000 clones, 65% to 85% seen once. Source material: PBMCs or T cells enriched from blood (not recorded which). The rearrangement joins TRBV27 to TRBJ2-7, with D perhaps matching TRBD1 (5 bases). The source is an older woman who had recovered from COVID-19. In DNA form, the CDR3 reads TGTGCCAGCAGTTTAAGGGGCAGAACCAACGAGCAGTACTTC. Translated, it gives CASSLRGRTNEQYF.